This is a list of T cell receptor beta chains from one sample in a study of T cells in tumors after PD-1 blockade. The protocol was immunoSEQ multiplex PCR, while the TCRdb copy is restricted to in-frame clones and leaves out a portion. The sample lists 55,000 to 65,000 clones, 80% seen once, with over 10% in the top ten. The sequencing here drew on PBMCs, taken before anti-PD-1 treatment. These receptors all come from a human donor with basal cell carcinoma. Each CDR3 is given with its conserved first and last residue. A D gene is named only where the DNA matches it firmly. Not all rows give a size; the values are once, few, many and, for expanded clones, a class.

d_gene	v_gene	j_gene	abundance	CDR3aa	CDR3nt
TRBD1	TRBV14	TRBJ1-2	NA	CASSPRTGPNYGYTF	TGTGCCAGCAGTCCCAGGACAGGTCCCAACTATGGCTACACCTTC
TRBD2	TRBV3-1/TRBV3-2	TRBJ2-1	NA	CASSQVSSGSSYNEQFF	TGTGCCAGCAGCCAAGTATCTAGCGGTAGCTCCTACAATGAGCAGTTCTTC
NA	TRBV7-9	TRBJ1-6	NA	CASSLERLDRNSPLHF	TGTGCCAGCAGCTTAGAGCGCCTCGATCGTAATTCACCCCTCCACTTT
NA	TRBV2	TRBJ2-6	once	CASSEAVTGANVLTF	TGTGCCAGCAGTGAAGCTGTGACTGGGGCCAACGTCCTGACTTTC
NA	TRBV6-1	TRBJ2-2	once	CASSEVGRPNTGELFF	TGTGCCAGCAGTGAAGTTGGTAGACCGAACACCGGGGAGCTGTTTTTT
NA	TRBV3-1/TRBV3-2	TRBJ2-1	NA	CASSLLRGNEQFF	TGTGCCAGCAGCCTCCTGCGAGGCAATGAGCAGTTCTTC
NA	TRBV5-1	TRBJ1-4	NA	CASRPQWTAEKLFF	TGCGCCAGCAGACCACAGTGGACGGCTGAAAAACTGTTTTTT
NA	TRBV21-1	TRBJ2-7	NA	CASSKEGRSYEQYF	TGTGCCAGCAGCAAAGAGGGCAGGTCGTACGAGCAGTACTTC
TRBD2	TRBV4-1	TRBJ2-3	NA	CASSQNIAGGPTDTQYF	TGCGCCAGCAGCCAAAACATAGCGGGGGGGCCCACAGATACGCAGTATTTT
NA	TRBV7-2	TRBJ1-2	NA	CASSIWEVYGYTF	TGTGCCAGCAGCATTTGGGAGGTCTATGGCTACACCTTC
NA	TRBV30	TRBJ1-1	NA	CAWSKMNTEAFF	TGTGCCTGGAGTAAGATGAACACTGAAGCTTTCTTT
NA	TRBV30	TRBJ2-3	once	CAWSVGGPSADTQYF	TGTGCCTGGAGCGTGGGGGGGCCTTCAGCAGATACGCAGTATTTT
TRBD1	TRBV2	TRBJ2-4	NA	CASRGTVAKNIQYF	TGTGCCAGCAGGGGGACAGTAGCCAAAAACATTCAGTACTTC
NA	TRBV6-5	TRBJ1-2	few	CASSRTNYGYTF	TGTGCCAGCAGTCGGACGAACTATGGCTACACCTTC
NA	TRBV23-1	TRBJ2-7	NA	CAYKRQPKGSYEQYF	TGCGCCTACAAAAGACAGCCTAAGGGGTCCTACGAGCAGTACTTC
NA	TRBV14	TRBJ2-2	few	CASSQEKGIRTGELFF	TGTGCCAGCAGCCAAGAAAAGGGCATCCGCACCGGGGAGCTGTTTTTT
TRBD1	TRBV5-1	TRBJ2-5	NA	CASSTATGGETQYF	TGCGCCAGCAGCACCGCAACAGGGGGAGAGACCCAGTACTTC
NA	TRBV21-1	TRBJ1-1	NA	CASSKGGGENTEAFF	TGTGCCAGCAGCAAAGGTGGAGGGGAGAACACTGAAGCTTTCTTT
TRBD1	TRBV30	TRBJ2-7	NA	CAWSGTGSYEQYF	TGTGCCTGGAGTGGGACAGGCTCCTACGAGCAGTACTTC
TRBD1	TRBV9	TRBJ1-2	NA	CASSVRDRTSYGYTF	TGTGCCAGCAGCGTCCGGGACAGGACCTCCTATGGCTACACCTTC
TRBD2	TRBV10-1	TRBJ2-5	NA	CASSESLGGDQETQYF	TGCGCCAGCAGTGAGTCGCTGGGGGGGGACCAAGAGACCCAGTACTTC
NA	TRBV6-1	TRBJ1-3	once	CASSEGHLSGNTIYF	TGTGCCAGCAGTGAGGGACACCTCTCTGGAAACACCATATATTTT
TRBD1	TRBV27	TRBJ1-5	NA	CASRQGTNQPQHF	TGTGCCAGCCGACAGGGAACCAATCAGCCCCAGCATTTT
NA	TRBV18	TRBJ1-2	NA	CASLDRLEAGYTF	TGTGCCAGCCTAGACAGGTTGGAAGCTGGCTACACCTTC
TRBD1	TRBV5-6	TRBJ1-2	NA	CASSLSGTGVSYGYTF	TGTGCCAGCAGCCTTTCCGGGACAGGGGTCAGCTATGGCTACACCTTC
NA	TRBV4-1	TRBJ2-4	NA	CASSPGIIAKNIQYF	TGCGCCAGCAGCCCGGGTATAATAGCCAAAAACATTCAGTACTTC
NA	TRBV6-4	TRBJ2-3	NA	CASSDEGGTGTDTQYF	TGTGCCAGCAGTGACGAGGGAGGGACAGGAACAGATACGCAGTATTTT
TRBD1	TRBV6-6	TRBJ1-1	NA	CASRLQSTGVEAFF	TGTGCCAGCAGACTCCAATCGACAGGGGTTGAAGCTTTCTTT
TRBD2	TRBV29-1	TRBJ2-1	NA	CSVGGKSSYNEQFF	TGCAGCGTGGGGGGGAAGAGCTCCTACAATGAGCAGTTCTTC
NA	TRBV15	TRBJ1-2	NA	CATTRDRGVYGYTF	TGTGCCACCACCAGGGATCGAGGGGTCTATGGCTACACCTTC
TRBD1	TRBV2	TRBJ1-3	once	CASRKQGARGNTIYF	TGTGCCAGCAGAAAACAGGGGGCGAGGGGAAACACCATATATTTT
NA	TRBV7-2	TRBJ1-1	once	CAGSSTGWGFKNTEAFF	TGTGCCGGCAGCTCCACAGGGTGGGGATTCAAGAACACTGAAGCTTTCTTT
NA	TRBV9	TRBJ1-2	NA	CASRAASHYGYTF	TGTGCCAGCAGGGCAGCCAGCCACTATGGCTACACCTTC
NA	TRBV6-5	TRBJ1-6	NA	CASSSTGNSPLHF	TGTGCCAGCAGTAGTACAGGAAATTCACCCCTCCACTTT
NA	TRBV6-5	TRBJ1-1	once	CASTPGPLNTEAFF	TGTGCCAGCACCCCCGGACCCTTGAACACTGAAGCTTTCTTT
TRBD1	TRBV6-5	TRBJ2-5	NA	CASSRRPGQKETQYF	TGTGCCAGCAGTCGCCGACCGGGACAGAAAGAGACCCAGTACTTC
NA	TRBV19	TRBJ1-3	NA	CASTQDSSGNTIYF	TGTGCCAGTACCCAGGACAGCTCTGGAAACACCATATATTTT
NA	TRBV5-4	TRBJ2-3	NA	CASSLAEGAGTQYF	TGTGCCAGCAGCTTGGCGGAAGGGGCGGGGACGCAGTATTTT
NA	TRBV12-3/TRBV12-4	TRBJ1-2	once	CASSTIGTLGYTF	TGTGCCAGCAGTACAATAGGGACCCTTGGCTACACCTTC
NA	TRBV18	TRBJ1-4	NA	CASSPPKTGLNEKLFF	TGTGCCAGCTCACCACCTAAAACAGGGCTAAATGAAAAACTGTTTTTT
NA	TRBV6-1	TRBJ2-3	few	CASSELAGDTPSTDTQYF	TGTGCCAGCAGTGAACTGGCGGGGGACACCCCTAGCACAGATACGCAGTATTTT
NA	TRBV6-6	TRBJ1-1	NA	CASSYSGQEAFF	TGTGCCAGCAGTTACTCGGGCCAGGAAGCTTTCTTT
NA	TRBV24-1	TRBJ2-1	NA	CATSDSQSVYNEQFF	TGTGCCACCAGTGATTCCCAATCGGTCTACAATGAGCAGTTCTTC
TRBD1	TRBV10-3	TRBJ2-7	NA	CAIRTGGTYEQYF	TGTGCCATCAGGACAGGGGGAACCTACGAGCAGTACTTC
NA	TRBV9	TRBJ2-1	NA	CASSSRYNEQFF	TGTGCCAGCAGCTCCCGATACAATGAGCAGTTCTTC
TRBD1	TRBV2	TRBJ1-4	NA	CASSLLPGQGNEKLFF	TGTGCCAGCAGTCTGCTACCGGGACAGGGGAATGAAAAACTGTTTTTT
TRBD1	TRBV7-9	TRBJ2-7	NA	CASSQGQGAIYEQYF	TGTGCCAGCAGCCAAGGACAGGGGGCAATCTACGAGCAGTACTTC
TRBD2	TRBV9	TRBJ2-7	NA	CASSPIAGASYEQYF	TGTGCCAGCAGCCCTATAGCGGGGGCCTCCTACGAGCAGTACTTC
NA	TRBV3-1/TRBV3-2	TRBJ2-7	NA	CASSQGADAYEQYF	TGTGCCAGCAGCCAAGGGGCCGACGCCTACGAGCAGTACTTC
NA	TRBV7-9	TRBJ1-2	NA	CASSLAGTYGYTF	TGTGCCAGCAGCTTAGCGGGAACATATGGCTACACCTTC
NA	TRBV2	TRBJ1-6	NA	CASSEALGLSNSPLHF	TGTGCCAGCAGTGAAGCTTTGGGACTTAGTAATTCACCCCTCCACTTT
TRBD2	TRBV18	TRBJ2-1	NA	CASSLLPGLADEQFF	TGTGCCAGCTCACTCCTCCCGGGACTAGCTGATGAGCAGTTCTTC
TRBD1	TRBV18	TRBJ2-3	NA	CASSGTALLSTDTQYF	TGTGCCAGCTCCGGGACAGCTCTTCTTAGCACAGATACGCAGTATTTT
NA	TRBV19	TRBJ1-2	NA	CASSSLRGAPTGYTF	TGTGCCAGTAGTTCTCTCAGGGGTGCACCGACTGGCTACACCTTC
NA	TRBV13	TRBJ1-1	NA	CASSLGDSRNTEAFF	TGTGCCAGCAGCTTAGGCGACAGCCGGAACACTGAAGCTTTCTTT
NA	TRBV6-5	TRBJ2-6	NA	CASSYGGSGANVLTF	TGTGCCAGCAGTTACGGAGGCTCTGGGGCCAACGTCCTGACTTTC
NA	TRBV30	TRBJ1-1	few	CALTPNTEAFF	TGTGCCTTGACACCTAACACTGAAGCTTTCTTT